This T cell receptor beta chain was documented in a study of CD8+ T cells in alopecia areata. The germline V and J ends were trimmed by 0 bases and 2 bases, with 9 bases remaining between them. The germline V gene has CDR1 SGDLS and CDR2 YYNGEE. The CDR3 is 15 amino acids. Treatment reported: oral pan-JAK inhibitor, 5-10 mg twice daily. Following extraction, RNA underwent reverse transcription to cDNA, which served as the sequencing template. TCRdb keeps only in-frame clones here, not all; method: immunoSEQ multiplex PCR. This table holds 35,000 to 50,000 clones, roughly 92% found once. This clonotype was obtained from a human donor with alopecia areata. The chain carries TRBV9 and TRBJ1-3, with D unclear. The sample here was CD8+ T cells sorted from blood, taken at week 24, from a patient treated with tofacitinib. As DNA, the CDR3 is TGTGCCAGCAGCGTAGGGGAGGGAACTGGAAACACCATATATTTT. Its protein product is CASSVGEGTGNTIYF.